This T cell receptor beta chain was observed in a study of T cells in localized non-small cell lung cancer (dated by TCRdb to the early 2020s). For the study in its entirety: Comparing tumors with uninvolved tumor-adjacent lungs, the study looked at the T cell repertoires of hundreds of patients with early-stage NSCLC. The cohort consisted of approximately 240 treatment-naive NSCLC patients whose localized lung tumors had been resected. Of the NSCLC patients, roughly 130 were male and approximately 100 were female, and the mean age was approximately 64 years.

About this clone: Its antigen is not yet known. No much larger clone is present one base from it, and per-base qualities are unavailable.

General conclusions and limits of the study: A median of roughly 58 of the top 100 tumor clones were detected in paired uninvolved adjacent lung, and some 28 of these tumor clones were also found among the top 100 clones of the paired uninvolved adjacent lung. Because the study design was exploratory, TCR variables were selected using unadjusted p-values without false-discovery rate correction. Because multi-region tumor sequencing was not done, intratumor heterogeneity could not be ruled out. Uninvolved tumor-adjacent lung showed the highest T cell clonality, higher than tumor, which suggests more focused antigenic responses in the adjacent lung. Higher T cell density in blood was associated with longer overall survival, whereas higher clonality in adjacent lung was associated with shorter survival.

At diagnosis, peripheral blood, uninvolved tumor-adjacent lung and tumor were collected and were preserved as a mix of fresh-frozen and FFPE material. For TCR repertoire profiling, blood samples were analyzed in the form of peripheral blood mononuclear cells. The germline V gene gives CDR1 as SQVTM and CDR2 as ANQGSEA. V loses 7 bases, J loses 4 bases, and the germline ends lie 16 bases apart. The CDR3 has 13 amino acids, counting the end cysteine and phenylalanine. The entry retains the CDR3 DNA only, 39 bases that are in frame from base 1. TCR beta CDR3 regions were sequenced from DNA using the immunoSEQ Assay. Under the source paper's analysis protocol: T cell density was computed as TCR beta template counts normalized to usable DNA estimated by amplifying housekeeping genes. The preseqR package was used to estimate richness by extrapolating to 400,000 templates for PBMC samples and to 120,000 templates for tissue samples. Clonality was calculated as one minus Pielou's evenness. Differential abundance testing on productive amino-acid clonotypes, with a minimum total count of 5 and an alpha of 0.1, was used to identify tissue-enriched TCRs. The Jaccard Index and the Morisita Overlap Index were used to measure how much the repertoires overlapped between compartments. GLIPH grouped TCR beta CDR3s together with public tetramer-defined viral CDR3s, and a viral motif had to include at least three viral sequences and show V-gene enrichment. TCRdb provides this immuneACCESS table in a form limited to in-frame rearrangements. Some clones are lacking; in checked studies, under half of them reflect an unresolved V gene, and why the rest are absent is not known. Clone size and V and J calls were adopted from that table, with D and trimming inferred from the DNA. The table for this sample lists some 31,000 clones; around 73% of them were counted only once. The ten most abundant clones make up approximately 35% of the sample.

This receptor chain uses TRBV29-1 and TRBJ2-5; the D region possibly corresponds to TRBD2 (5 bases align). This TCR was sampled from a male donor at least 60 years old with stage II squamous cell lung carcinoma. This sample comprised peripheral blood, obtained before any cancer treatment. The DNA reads TGCAGCGGACGGACCGGGGAGTCAGAGACCCAGTACTTC. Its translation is CSGRTGESETQYF. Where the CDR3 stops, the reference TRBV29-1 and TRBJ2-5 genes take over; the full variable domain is SAVISQKPSRDICQRGTSLTIQCQVDSQVTMMFWYRQQPGQSLTLIATANQGSEATYESGFVIDKFPISRPNLTFSTLTVSNMSPEDSSIYLCSGRTGESETQYFGPGTRLLVL.